This TCR beta chain was observed in a study of blood T cell repertoires in COVID-19. Overall study context: COVID-19 samples collected from the United States, Italy and Spain covered acute and convalescent phases.

Residents of 24 US areas, aged roughly 18 to 89 years, made up the participants. Participants' reported clinical history set cohort assignment. As processed by the authors: Cell counts per sample came from amplifying reference gene primers. Clones were sequenced by immunoSEQ multiplex PCR, and TCRdb holds only the in-frame ones, with some missing. V and J calls and clone size come straight from that table; D and trimming were deduced from the DNA. The sample has about 430,000 clones; over 75% are singletons. The CDR3 is 13 residues long. The germline V gene encodes CDR1 LNHDA and CDR2 SQIVND (reference sequence). Trimming cost V 2 bases and J 3 bases, with 4 bases left between them.

The specimen sequenced was PBMCs or T cells enriched from blood (not recorded which). The origin of this receptor is a woman between 18 and 30 years old who had been exposed to COVID-19. The rearrangement joins TRBV19 to TRBJ2-2, with no clear D. CDR3 in amino acids: CASSISDTGELFF. The CDR3 DNA reads TGTGCCAGTAGTATATCGGACACCGGGGAGCTGTTTTTT.